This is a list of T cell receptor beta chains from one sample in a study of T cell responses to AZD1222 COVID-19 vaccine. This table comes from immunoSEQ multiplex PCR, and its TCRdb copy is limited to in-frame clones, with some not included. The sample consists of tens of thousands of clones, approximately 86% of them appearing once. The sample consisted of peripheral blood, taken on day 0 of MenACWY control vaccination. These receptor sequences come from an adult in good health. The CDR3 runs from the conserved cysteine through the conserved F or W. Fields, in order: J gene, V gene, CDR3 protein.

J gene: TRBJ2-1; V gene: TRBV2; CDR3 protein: CASSLKTRDRGTNEQFF
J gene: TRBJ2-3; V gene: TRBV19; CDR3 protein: CASSIVGTGKDTQYF
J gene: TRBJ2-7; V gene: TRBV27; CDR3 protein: CASSRIPGQHYEQYF
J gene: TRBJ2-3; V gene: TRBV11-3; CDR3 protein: CASSPGGASKTDTQYF
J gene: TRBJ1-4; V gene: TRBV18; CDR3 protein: CASSPGQGATNEKLFF
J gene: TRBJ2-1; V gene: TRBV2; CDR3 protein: CASRLLANEQFF
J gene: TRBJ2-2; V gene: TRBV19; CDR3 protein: CASRAPGLGAGGELFF
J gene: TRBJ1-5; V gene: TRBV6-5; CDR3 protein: CASSYSAGQPQHF
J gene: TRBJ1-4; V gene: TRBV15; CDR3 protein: CATSRDFGSDEKLFF
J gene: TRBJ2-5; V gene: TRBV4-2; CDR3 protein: CASSQDLQAGGRETQYF
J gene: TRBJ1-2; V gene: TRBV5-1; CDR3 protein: CASTRDSPNYGYTF
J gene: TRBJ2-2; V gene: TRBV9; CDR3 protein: CASSVELGVGELFF
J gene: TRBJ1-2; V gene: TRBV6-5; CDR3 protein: CASSSGSGYTF
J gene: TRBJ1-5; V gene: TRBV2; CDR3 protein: CASSENNFGQPQHF
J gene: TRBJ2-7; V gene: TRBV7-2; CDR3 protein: CASSLAYGAYGGLEQYF
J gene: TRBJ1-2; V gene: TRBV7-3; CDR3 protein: CASSLNGANYGYTF
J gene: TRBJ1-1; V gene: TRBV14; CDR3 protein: CASSQLRGGTNTEAFF